This passage covers 18 T cell receptor beta chains from one sample sequenced in a study of TIL therapy for anti-PD-1-resistant metastatic lung cancer. Sample time point: pre-treatment sample, taken before nivolumab and TIL therapy. Sequencing used immunoSEQ v3. Only in-frame clones appear in the TCRdb table, and some are missing; sequencing was by immunoSEQ multiplex PCR. Of tens of thousands of clones in the sample, roughly 78% were seen once. The starting material was blood, obtained at baseline. The receptors originated from a man aged 65 to 79 with non-small cell lung cancer.

This clone was found once. The V call is TRBV7-9, the J call TRBJ2-5; 9 positions match TRBD1. Germline loops: CDR1 SEHNR, CDR2 FQNEAQ (reference sequence). The CDR3 is 16 residues long. Trimming removed 6 bases from V and 3 bases from J; junction bases left unmatched: 11. The CDR3 sequence is CASSRMTGGREETQYF. In DNA form, the CDR3 reads TGTGCCAGCAGTCGCATGACAGGGGGGAGGGAAGAGACCCAGTACTTC.

This clone appeared a few times. The gene calls are TRBV19 and TRBJ1-1; D perhaps matches TRBD1 (5 bases). The CDR3 has 14 amino acids. V gave up 7 bases and J gave up 5 bases, with 17 bases separating them. Germline V gives CDR1 LNHDA, CDR2 SQIVND (reference sequence). CDR3 DNA: TGTGCCAGTACCCAACGGGGGGAAGGGACTGAAGCTTTCTTT. This gives the protein CASTQRGEGTEAFF.

The chain links TRBV7-3 to TRBJ2-3; TRBD2 matches 12 bases. Trimming at V came to 2 bases and at J to 4 bases, leaving 4 bases not matched to a gene. The length of the CDR3 is 16 residues. Germline V lookup: CDR1 SGHTA, CDR2 FQGTGA. The chain's CDR3 is CASSLGLAGMADTQYF. The DNA of the CDR3 is TGTGCCAGCAGCTTAGGACTAGCGGGAATGGCAGATACGCAGTATTTT.

The CDR3 DNA sequence: TGTGCCGGACAGGTCTCTGGGGCCAACGTCCTGACTTTC. It codes for CAGQVSGANVLTF. V usage is TRBV6-1 and J usage is TRBJ2-6; 7 positions agree with TRBD1. Trimming at V came to 11 bases and at J to 0 bases, leaving 1 base not matched to a gene. The CDR3 has 13 residues. Germline V gene sequence: CDR1 MNHNS, CDR2 SASEGT.

This chain uses TRBV7-8 with TRBJ2-1; 15 bases align to TRBD2. With 6 bases clipped from V and 7 bases from J, the junction kept 13 bases outside the gene matches. The CDR3 totals 18 residues. From germline, CDR1 is SGHVS and CDR2 FQNEAQ. DNA for the CDR3: TGTGCCAGCAGACTCCAGGGACTAGCGGGAGGCCCGGGAAATGAGCAGTTCTTC. It is translated as CASRLQGLAGGPGNEQFF.

The genes are TRBV28 and TRBJ2-3, with 13 bases identical to TRBD2. J lost 2 bases, V lost 2 bases, and 4 bases had no gene match. There are 17 residues in the CDR3. Looked up from germline, CDR1 is MDHEN and CDR2 is SYDVKM. CDR3 residues: CASSLPGLAGATDTQYF. CDR3 coding DNA: TGTGCCAGCAGTTTACCCGGACTAGCGGGGGCCACAGATACGCAGTATTTT.

This chain joins TRBV28 and TRBJ1-5; 9 nucleotides agree with TRBD1. Germline CDR1 MDHEN, CDR2 SYDVKM. The CDR3 has 15 residues. V gave up 5 bases and J gave up 6 bases; unmatched junction bases: 8. The CDR3 sequence is CASSPRQGGSQPQHF. The CDR3 DNA sequence: TGTGCCAGCAGTCCCAGACAGGGGGGGAGTCAGCCCCAGCATTTT.

The rearrangement joins TRBV28 to TRBJ2-7; D perhaps matches TRBD2 (7 bases). The germline V gene has CDR1 MDHEN and CDR2 SYDVKM. This CDR3 spans 14 amino acids. The V end was cut by 6 bases, the J end by 2 bases, with 14 bases between. Here the CDR3 DNA reads TGTGCCAGCAGGGGGGGGGCCCCACCCTACGAGCAGTACTTC. Protein: CASRGGAPPYEQYF. The variable domain in full, with the rest retrieved from reference TRBV28 and TRBJ2-7, is DVKVTQSSRYLVKRTGEKVFLECVQDMDHENMFWYRQDPGLGLRLIYFSYDVKMKEKGDIPEGYSVSREKKERFSLILESASTNQTSMYLCASRGGAPPYEQYFGPGTRLTVT.

The CDR3 DNA reads TGCGCCAGCAGCTTTTTCCCCCCGGGACTAGCGGGAGGAGCTAGCACAGATACGCAGTATTTT. Its translation: CASSFFPPGLAGGASTDTQYF. V gene TRBV5-1 combines with J gene TRBJ2-3, with 15 bases identical to TRBD2. CDR3 length equals 21 residues. The trim removed 2 bases at V and 0 bases at J, leaving 13 bases unmatched. The germline gives CDR1 SGHRS, CDR2 YFSETQ. Full variable domain (outside the CDR3, taken from reference TRBV5-1 and TRBJ2-3): KAGVTQTPRYLIKTRGQQVTLSCSPISGHRSVSWYQQTPGQGLQFLFEYFSETQRNKGNFPGRFSGRQFSNSRSEMNVSTLELGDSALYLCASSFFPPGLAGGASTDTQYFGPGTRLTVL.

The genes are TRBV10-3 and TRBJ2-2; no reliable D call. CDR3 length: 12 amino acids. Germline CDR1 reads ENHRY; CDR2 reads SYGVKD. Trimming left V 8 bases short and J 6 bases short, with 10 bases between. The CDR3 loop is CAIRSSPGELFF. The CDR3 DNA follows: TGTGCCATCCGGAGCTCACCCGGGGAGCTGTTTTTT.

This chain's CDR3 is CASRREGTGELFF. The CDR3 nucleotides read TGTGCCAGCAGACGGGAGGGCACCGGGGAGCTGTTTTTT. This chain links TRBV7-2 with TRBJ2-2, with 8 bases lining up with TRBD2. J lost 4 bases, V lost 6 bases, and 1 base had no gene match. In germline, CDR1 is SGHTA, CDR2 FQGNSA. The CDR3 covers 13 residues.

The chain joins TRBV9 to TRBJ1-5, with TRBD1 identical over 7 bases. CDR3 length: 15 residues. Trimming cost V 6 bases and J 4 bases; bases outside gene matches: 10. Germline-derived CDR1 and CDR2 are SGDLS and YYNGEE. In DNA form, the CDR3 reads TGTGCCAGCAAGCGGACAGGAACTTCAAATCAGCCCCAGCATTTT. It translates to CASKRTGTSNQPQHF.

V and J are TRBV30 and TRBJ1-1, with unresolved D. This CDR3 spans 10 amino acids. The V end lost 4 bases, the J end lost 8 bases, and 8 bases lay between the germline ends. Germline V gives CDR1 GTSNPN, CDR2 SVGIG (reference sequence). CDR3 coding DNA: TGTGCCTGGATTCAGTCAGAAGCTTTCTTT. Translated, it gives CAWIQSEAFF. The whole variable domain, filled in from reference TRBV30 and TRBJ1-1, reads SQTIHQWPATLVQPVGSPLSLECTVEGTSNPNLYWYRQAAGRGLQLLFYSVGIGQISSEVPQNLSASRPQDRQFILSSKKLLLSDSGFYLCAWIQSEAFFGQGTRLTVV.

V and J are TRBV5-1 and TRBJ2-5; D gene uncertain. There are 16 residues in the CDR3. Trimming took 4 bases from V and 2 from J, leaving 18 bases between them. The germline CDR1 and CDR2 sequences are SGHRS and YFSETQ. The CDR3 DNA reads TGCGCCAGCAGCGGAAGTAGGACGGAGAATCAAGAGACCCAGTACTTC. It specifies CASSGSRTENQETQYF. The whole variable domain, remainder taken from reference TRBV5-1 and TRBJ2-5, is KAGVTQTPRYLIKTRGQQVTLSCSPISGHRSVSWYQQTPGQGLQFLFEYFSETQRNKGNFPGRFSGRQFSNSRSEMNVSTLELGDSALYLCASSGSRTENQETQYFGPGTRLLVL.

Only one count was recorded for this clone. The chain combines TRBV6-6 with TRBJ2-7, with 10 bases identical to TRBD2. The CDR3 loop spans 14 amino acids. The germline gives CDR1 MNHNY, CDR2 SVGAGI (reference sequence). The V segment lost 5 bases and the J segment 6 bases; nucleotides outside the gene matches: 7. CDR3 in amino acids: CASSGTSETSEQYF. The CDR3, as DNA: TGTGCCAGCAGTGGGACTAGCGAGACCAGCGAGCAGTACTTC.

This clone was observed a few times. This rearrangement joins TRBV6-5 to TRBJ2-7, with D perhaps matching TRBD2 (6 bases). Trimming pared 5 bases from V and 3 bases from J, leaving 14 bases between. Per the germline V gene, CDR1 is MNHEY and CDR2 is SVGAGI. This CDR3 contains 14 residues. The CDR3 DNA is TGTGCCAGCAGTGGCGGGCAGGGACTCTACGAGCAGTACTTC. Protein sequence: CASSGGQGLYEQYF.

This clone was observed a handful of times. The J gene is TRBJ2-5, the V gene TRBV10-1; tentative D call: TRBD1 (5 bases). The CDR3 contains 13 residues. Trimming took 0 bases from V and 3 from J, leaving 5 bases between them. Germline V gene data show CDR1 as WNHNN and CDR2 as SYGVQD (reference sequence). The CDR3 DNA follows: TGCGCCAGCAGTGAGTCAGGGGAAGAGACCCAGTACTTC. Its protein is CASSESGEETQYF.

V and J are TRBV2 and TRBJ2-4; TRBD1 matches at 8 bases. J lost 9 bases, V lost 3 bases, and 10 bases had no gene match. Germline V gene lookup returns CDR1 SNHLY and CDR2 FYNNEI. CDR3 length: 15 amino acids. The CDR3, as DNA: TGTGCCAGCAGTGAGGGACAGGTTTCCCCGGGCATTCAGTACTTC. This codes for CASSEGQVSPGIQYF.